This record covers a single T cell receptor (beta chain). These data belong to a study of control samples from healthy donors and cancer patients. Some clones are missing from TCRdb's copy, which holds only in-frame ones; the method was immunoSEQ multiplex PCR. In the table there are about 140,000 clones, 91% of which are singletons. The CDR3 consists of 12 residues. In germline, CDR1 is MDHEN, CDR2 SYDVKM. The germline V and J ends were trimmed by 3 bases and 7 bases, with 10 bases remaining between them. The genes are TRBV28 and TRBJ2-7; D not resolved. The TCR was taken from a man between 18 and 35 years old in good health. What was sequenced was blood. Written as DNA, the CDR3 is TGTGCCAGCAGTTTCCGGATCCTGGAGCAGTACTTC. This encodes CASSFRILEQYF.